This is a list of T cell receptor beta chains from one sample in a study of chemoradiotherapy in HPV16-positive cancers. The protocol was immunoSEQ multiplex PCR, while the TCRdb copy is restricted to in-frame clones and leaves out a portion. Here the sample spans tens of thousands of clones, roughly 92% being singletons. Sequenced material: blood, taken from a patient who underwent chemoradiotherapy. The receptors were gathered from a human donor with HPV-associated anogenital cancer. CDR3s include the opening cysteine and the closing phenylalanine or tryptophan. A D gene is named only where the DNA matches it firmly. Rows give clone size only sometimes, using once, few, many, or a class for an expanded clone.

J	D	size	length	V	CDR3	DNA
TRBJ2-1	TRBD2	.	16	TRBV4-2	CASSQELGGGLNEQFF	TGTGCCAGCAGCCAAGAGCTCGGGGGGGGCCTTAATGAGCAGTTCTTC
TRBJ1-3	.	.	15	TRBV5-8	CASTFSGASGNTIYF	TGTGCCAGCACCTTCTCTGGGGCGTCTGGAAACACCATATATTTT
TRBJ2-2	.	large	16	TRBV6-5	CASSYPQDGNTGELFF	TGTGCCAGCAGTTACCCCCAGGACGGTAACACCGGGGAGCTGTTTTTT
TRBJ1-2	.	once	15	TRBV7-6	CASSLGGIGAYGYTF	TGTGCCAGCAGCTTGGGGGGGATTGGGGCCTATGGCTACACCTTC
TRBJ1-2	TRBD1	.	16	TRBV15	CATSPSTGGQVRGYTF	TGTGCCACCAGCCCCTCCACAGGGGGCCAAGTTCGGGGCTACACCTTC
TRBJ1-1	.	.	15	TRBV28	CASSLTASFNTEAFF	TGTGCCAGCAGTTTGACCGCCAGCTTTAACACTGAAGCTTTCTTT
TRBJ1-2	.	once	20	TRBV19	CASTPLSGRGIWGSNYGYTF	TGTGCCAGTACCCCTCTGAGCGGCAGGGGAATCTGGGGGTCTAACTATGGCTACACCTTC
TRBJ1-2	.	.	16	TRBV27	CASSLNRPSSTYGYTF	TGTGCCAGCAGTTTGAACAGACCTTCCTCAACCTATGGCTACACCTTC
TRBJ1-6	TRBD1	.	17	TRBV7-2	CASSPRQGSSYNSPLHF	TGTGCCAGCAGCCCCAGACAGGGAAGCTCCTATAATTCACCCCTCCACTTT
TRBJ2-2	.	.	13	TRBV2	CASKKGNTGELFF	TGTGCCAGCAAGAAGGGAAACACCGGGGAGCTGTTTTTT
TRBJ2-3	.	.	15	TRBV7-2	CASSSGALSTDTQYF	TGTGCCAGCAGCTCCGGGGCGCTTAGCACAGATACGCAGTATTTT
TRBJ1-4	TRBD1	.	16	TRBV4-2	CASAETGALPLGKLFF	TGTGCCAGCGCAGAGACAGGGGCGCTCCCTCTTGGAAAACTGTTTTTT
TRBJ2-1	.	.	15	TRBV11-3	CASSLDRAAYNEQFF	TGTGCCAGCAGCTTAGATCGAGCCGCTTACAATGAGCAGTTCTTC
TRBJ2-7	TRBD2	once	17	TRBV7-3	CASSTGGGSGRAGEQYF	TGTGCCAGCAGCACCGGCGGAGGTAGCGGGAGGGCCGGCGAGCAGTACTTC
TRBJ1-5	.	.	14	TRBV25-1	CASSEGGEVEPQHF	TGTGCCAGCAGTGAAGGCGGGGAAGTGGAGCCCCAGCATTTT
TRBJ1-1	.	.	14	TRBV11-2	CASSLAGVGTEAFF	TGTGCCAGCAGCTTAGCGGGAGTAGGGACTGAAGCTTTCTTT
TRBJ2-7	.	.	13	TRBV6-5	CASSSDTRYEQYF	TGTGCCAGCAGCTCAGACACCCGCTACGAGCAGTACTTC
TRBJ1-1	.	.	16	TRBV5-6	CASSLGGTGLFTEAFF	TGTGCCAGCAGCTTGGGGGGAACAGGGTTGTTCACTGAAGCTTTCTTT
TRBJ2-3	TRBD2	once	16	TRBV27	CASSSKAGRSTDTQYF	TGTGCCAGCAGTTCCAAAGCGGGGCGCTCCACAGATACGCAGTATTTT
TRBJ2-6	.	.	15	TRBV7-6	CASSAQGTGANVLTF	TGTGCCAGCAGCGCCCAGGGGACCGGGGCCAACGTCCTGACTTTC
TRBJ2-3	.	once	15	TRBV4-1	CASSHGQGEVDTQYF	TGCGCCAGCAGCCATGGTCAGGGGGAGGTAGATACGCAGTATTTT
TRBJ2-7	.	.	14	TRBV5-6	CASSPGTQSYEQYF	TGTGCCAGCAGCCCCGGGACGCAGTCCTACGAGCAGTACTTC
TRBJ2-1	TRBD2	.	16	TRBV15	CATSRVSGGAYNEQFF	TGTGCCACCAGCAGAGTATCGGGGGGGGCCTATAATGAGCAGTTCTTC
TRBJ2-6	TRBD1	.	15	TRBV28	CASRDRGAGANVLTF	TGTGCCAGCAGAGACAGGGGTGCCGGGGCCAACGTCCTGACTTTC
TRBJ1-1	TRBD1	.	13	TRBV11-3	CASSLGTVTEAFF	TGTGCCAGCAGCCTGGGGACAGTCACTGAAGCTTTCTTT
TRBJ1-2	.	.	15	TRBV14	CASSRGGTWISGYTF	TGTGCCAGCAGCCGAGGCGGGACATGGATTAGCGGCTACACCTTC
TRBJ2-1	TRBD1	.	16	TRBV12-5	CASGLNRGPGYNEQFF	TGTGCTAGTGGTTTGAACAGGGGGCCAGGATACAATGAGCAGTTCTTC
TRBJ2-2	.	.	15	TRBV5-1	CASSSGPRNIGELFF	TGCGCCAGCAGCTCCGGGCCTCGTAATATCGGGGAGCTGTTTTTT
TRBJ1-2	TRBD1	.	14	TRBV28	CASSWTGVNYGYTF	TGTGCCAGCAGCTGGACAGGAGTTAACTATGGCTACACCTTC
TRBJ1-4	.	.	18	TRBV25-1	CASRTLASSLRLNEKLFF	TGTGCCAGCAGGACGTTGGCATCAAGCTTGCGGCTTAATGAAAAACTGTTTTTT
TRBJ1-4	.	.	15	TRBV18	CASSLGVPGNEKLFF	TGTGCCAGCTCATTAGGCGTACCGGGGAATGAAAAACTGTTTTTT
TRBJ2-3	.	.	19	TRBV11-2	CASSSRHSARRSSTDTQYF	TGTGCCAGCAGCTCCAGACATTCTGCCCGGCGGTCTAGCACAGATACGCAGTATTTT
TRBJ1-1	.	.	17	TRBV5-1	CASSWLRTSVGDTEAFF	TGCGCCAGCAGCTGGCTTCGGACCTCGGTGGGGGACACTGAAGCTTTCTTT
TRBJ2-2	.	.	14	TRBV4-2	CASSQDSLIGELFF	TGTGCCAGCAGCCAAGATTCCCTAATCGGGGAGCTGTTTTTT
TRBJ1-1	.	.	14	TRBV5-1	CASIAGLMNTEAFF	TGCGCCAGCATAGCGGGGTTAATGAACACTGAAGCTTTCTTT
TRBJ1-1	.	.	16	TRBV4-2	CASSQDPGPMNTEAFF	TGTGCCAGCAGCCAGGATCCGGGGCCCATGAACACTGAAGCTTTCTTT
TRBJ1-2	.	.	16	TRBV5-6	CASSLEARVLGHGYTF	TGTGCCAGCAGCTTGGAGGCCAGGGTCCTTGGACATGGCTACACCTTC
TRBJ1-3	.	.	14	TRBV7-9	CASSFGTGGNTIYF	TGTGCCAGCAGCTTTGGTACAGGAGGAAACACCATATATTTT
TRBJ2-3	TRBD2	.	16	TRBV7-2	CASSDSGRVRTDTQYF	TGTGCCAGCAGCGATAGCGGGAGAGTACGCACAGATACGCAGTATTTT
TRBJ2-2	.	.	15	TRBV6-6	CASRGGPSAPGELFF	TGTGCCAGCAGAGGGGGACCCTCTGCACCGGGGGAGCTGTTTTTT
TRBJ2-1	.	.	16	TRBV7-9	CASSLGQGGSYNEQFF	TGTGCCAGCAGCTTGGGGCAGGGGGGTTCCTACAATGAGCAGTTCTTC
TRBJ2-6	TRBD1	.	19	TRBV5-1	CASSNNPGQPSSGANVLTF	TGCGCCAGCAGTAATAATCCGGGACAGCCGTCCTCTGGGGCCAACGTCCTGACTTTC
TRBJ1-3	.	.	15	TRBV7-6	CASSVAGSSGNTIYF	TGTGCCAGCAGCGTCGCAGGGAGCTCTGGAAACACCATATATTTT
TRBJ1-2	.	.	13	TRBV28	CASRLGQIYGYTF	TGTGCCAGCAGGCTAGGACAGATCTATGGCTACACCTTC
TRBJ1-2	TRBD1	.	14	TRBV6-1	CASSPGTGRGGYTF	TGTGCCAGCAGTCCGGGGACAGGGCGAGGAGGCTACACCTTC
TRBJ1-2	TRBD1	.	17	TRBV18	CASSLTGEGTANYGYTF	TGTGCCAGCTCACTGACCGGGGAGGGGACAGCTAACTATGGCTACACCTTC
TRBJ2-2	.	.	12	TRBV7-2	CASRLATGELFF	TGTGCCAGCAGGCTCGCCACCGGGGAGCTGTTTTTT
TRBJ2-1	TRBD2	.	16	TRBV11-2	CASSPRLAGIYNEQFF	TGTGCCAGCAGCCCGAGACTAGCGGGAATCTACAATGAGCAGTTCTTC
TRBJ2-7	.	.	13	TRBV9	CASSAGVYTEQYF	TGTGCCAGCAGCGCAGGGGTCTATACCGAGCAGTACTTC
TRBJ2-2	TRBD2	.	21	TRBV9	CASSVAISPGTSGSSTGELFF	TGTGCCAGCAGCGTAGCCATCAGTCCCGGGACTAGCGGGAGCTCCACCGGGGAGCTGTTTTTT